The 22 T cell receptor beta chains reported below all come from one sample, sequenced in a study of cytomegalovirus exposure and HLA in healthy donors. Libraries were prepared by immunoSEQ multiplex PCR; TCRdb keeps only in-frame clonotypes and omits some of them. The sample lists over 200,000 clones, 88% occurring once. What was sequenced was PBMCs. The receptors shown here come from a woman aged 18 to 35 in good health and CMV-seronegative.

The rearrangement uses TRBV6-1 and TRBJ1-5; 8 positions agree with TRBD1. With V trimmed by 7 bases and J by 5 bases, 7 bases remained unmatched. There are 14 residues in the CDR3. Germline CDR1 reads MNHNS; CDR2 reads SASEGT. CDR3 sequence reads: CASTPGQVYQPQHF. In DNA form, the CDR3 reads TGTGCCAGCACTCCGGGACAGGTTTATCAGCCCCAGCATTTT.

CDR3 sequence (DNA): TGTGCCAGCAGGGACGGACTTAATGAAAAACTGTTTTTT. It specifies CASRDGLNEKLFF. This chain joins TRBV25-1 and TRBJ1-4, with unresolved D. Trimming pared 6 bases from V and 4 bases from J, leaving 9 bases between. Germline CDR1 is MGHDK and CDR2 is SYGVNS. The CDR3 has 13 residues.

The V call is TRBV30, the J call TRBJ2-2; D may be TRBD2 (5 bases). The germline V and J ends were trimmed by 6 bases and 0 bases, with 11 bases remaining between them. CDR1 is GTSNPN, CDR2 SVGIG, per germline (reference sequence). This CDR3 region has 14 residues. In DNA form, the CDR3 reads TGTGCCTGCAAAGACTATGCGAACACCGGGGAGCTGTTTTTT. It yields the protein CACKDYANTGELFF.

This chain links TRBV7-3 with TRBJ2-2, with D hard to call. The CDR3 sequence is 15 residues long. Germline V gene sequence: CDR1 SGHTA, CDR2 FQGTGA. Trimming stripped 1 base from V and 1 base from J, with 7 bases between. CDR3 in amino acids: CASSLRAGNTGELFF. CDR3 coding DNA: TGTGCCAGCAGCTTAAGGGCAGGGAACACCGGGGAGCTGTTTTTT.

The chain employs TRBV27 and TRBJ1-1; possibly TRBD1 for D (6 bases). This CDR3 has 15 amino acids. Germline loops: CDR1 MNHEY, CDR2 SMNVEV (reference sequence). With 3 bases removed from V and 4 bases from J, the gap between germline ends came to 15 bases. CDR3 residues: CASSLGAGPATEAFF. CDR3 DNA sequence: TGTGCCAGCAGTTTGGGGGCAGGACCGGCCACTGAAGCTTTCTTT.

In its sample, this clone was seen a few times. This sequence joins TRBV2 and TRBJ1-2; a weak D match, TRBD1 (6 bases). Germline CDR1 reads SNHLY; CDR2 reads FYNNEI. The CDR3 covers 11 residues. The V gene lost 4 bases and the J gene lost 7 bases, with 7 bases spanning the gap. The CDR3 loop reads CASSGRGGYTF. DNA of the CDR3: TGTGCCAGCAGTGGCAGGGGTGGCTACACCTTC.

The CDR3 loop reads CASSYTGNTGELFF. The DNA of the CDR3 is TGTGCCAGCAGTTATACCGGGAACACCGGGGAGCTGTTTTTT. The chain uses TRBV6-5 and TRBJ2-2; D not resolved. There are 14 residues in the CDR3. CDR1 and CDR2 from the germline V gene are MNHEY and SVGAGI. Between the trimmed V and J ends, which lost 3 bases and 1 base, there was a span of 6 bases.

The CDR3: CASRGGDWETQYF. In nucleotides, the CDR3 is TGTGCCAGCAGGGGGGGAGATTGGGAGACCCAGTACTTC. V usage is TRBV28 and J usage is TRBJ2-5; D perhaps matches TRBD2 (6 bases). The CDR3 has 13 residues. The V and J ends lost 6 bases and 5 bases respectively, with 13 bases between them. Germline CDR1 is MDHEN and CDR2 is SYDVKM.

This chain joins TRBV6-5 and TRBJ1-4; weak D call: TRBD1 (6 bases). This CDR3 is 15 amino acids long. V gave up 0 bases and J gave up 8 bases, with 13 bases separating them. Germline V gene data show CDR1 as MNHEY and CDR2 as SVGAGI. CDR3 protein: CASSYSAGVWEKLFF. In nucleotides, the CDR3 is TGTGCCAGCAGTTACTCGGCAGGGGTTTGGGAAAAACTGTTTTTT.

The genes are TRBV7-2 and TRBJ2-7; D remains ambiguous. Trimming shortened V by 3 bases and J by 3 bases, and 9 bases separated the two germline ends. This CDR3 spans 13 amino acids. Per the germline V gene, CDR1 is SGHTA and CDR2 is FQGNSA. Here the CDR3 reads CASSLKQSYEQYF. CDR3 coding DNA: TGTGCCAGCAGCTTGAAACAGAGCTACGAGCAGTACTTC.

The CDR3 DNA sequence: TGTGCCAGCAGTGTTCTAGCGGGAACGGGGTCCAAAAACATTCAGTACTTC. Translation gives CASSVLAGTGSKNIQYF. This sequence joins TRBV6-1 and TRBJ2-4; 9 nucleotides match TRBD2. The CDR3 length is 17 residues. Trimming took 4 bases from V and 2 from J; bases not matched to a gene: 9. Germline V CDR1 and CDR2: MNHNS, SASEGT.

This clone has a single count. V and J are TRBV27 and TRBJ2-7, with 8 positions matching TRBD2. The CDR3 length is 16 residues. The V segment lost 4 bases and the J segment 1 base; nucleotides outside the gene matches: 9. CDR1 is MNHEY, CDR2 SMNVEV, per germline (reference sequence). CDR3 sequence: CASSSPSGSGSYEQYF. CDR3 nucleotide sequence: TGTGCCAGCAGTTCTCCCAGCGGGAGCGGATCCTACGAGCAGTACTTC.

The gene calls are TRBV29-1 and TRBJ1-2; D may be TRBD1 (5 bases). V was shortened by 7 bases and J by 0 bases, with 12 bases between the two germline ends. The CDR3 extends over 13 amino acids. Germline-derived CDR1 and CDR2 are SQVTM and ANQGSEA. CDR3 DNA: TGCAGCGCCACACAGGCAGCTAACTATGGCTACACCTTC. Encoded protein: CSATQAANYGYTF. Looking up the rest from reference TRBV29-1 and TRBJ1-2 gives the full variable domain: SAVISQKPSRDICQRGTSLTIQCQVDSQVTMMFWYRQQPGQSLTLIATANQGSEATYESGFVIDKFPISRPNLTFSTLTVSNMSPEDSSIYLCSATQAANYGYTFGSGTRLTVV.

The chain combines TRBV10-3 with TRBJ1-1, with TRBD1 matching over 8 bases. J was trimmed by 1 base and V by 3 bases; bases with no gene match: 4. This CDR3 contains 15 residues. Germline lookup yields CDR1 ENHRY and CDR2 SYGVKD. CDR3 amino acids: CAISDPDRANTEAFF. The CDR3 DNA sequence: TGTGCCATCAGTGACCCGGACAGGGCGAACACTGAAGCTTTCTTT.

Of note for this clone: The junction departs from the called germline gene at one end, perhaps through a read error. The V and J genes are TRBV7-7 and TRBJ1-1, with unresolved D. The length of the CDR3 is 13 residues. The V gene's germline CDR1 is SSHAT and CDR2 FNYEAQ (reference sequence). The CDR3 region is CASSLTDYTEAFF. CDR3 nucleotide sequence: TGTGCTAGCAGCCTTACTGACTACACTGAAGCTTTCTTT.

About this clone: Germline and junction disagree at one end, which may indicate a read error. The chain links TRBV7-7 to TRBJ2-1, with 7 positions matching TRBD1. This CDR3 contains 14 residues. The germline gives CDR1 SSHAT, CDR2 FNYEAQ (reference sequence). As DNA, the CDR3 is TGTGCTAGCAGCCGGACAGGTAGCCCGGGGGAGCAGTTCTTC. Amino acid sequence: CASSRTGSPGEQFF.

The CDR3 loop reads CASPVQGEKETQYF. CDR3 in DNA: TGTGCCAGCCCAGTGCAGGGGGAGAAAGAGACCCAGTACTTC. The chain recombines TRBV21-1 with TRBJ2-5; no check of the table's D call, TRBD1, against the DNA was made. TRBV21-1 is listed as a pseudogene. This CDR3 has 14 amino acids.

The chain is built from TRBV11-2 and TRBJ2-2; 11 bases are a match to TRBD1. The CDR3 runs to 17 residues. V shed 1 base, J shed 4 bases, and the junction held 5 bases outside the gene matches. In germline, CDR1 is SGHAT, CDR2 FQNNGV. The CDR3 DNA sequence: TGTGCCAGCAGCTTAGGGTTTGGGACAGGGGGCACCGGGGAGCTGTTTTTT. Translation gives CASSLGFGTGGTGELFF.

CDR3 amino acids: CASSGQGSVDEQYF. CDR3 bases: TGTGCCAGCAGTGGACAGGGCTCCGTTGACGAGCAGTACTTC. V gene TRBV6-5 combines with J gene TRBJ2-7; TRBD1 matches at 8 bases. Trimming removed 5 bases from V and 5 bases from J; junction bases left unmatched: 8. Germline lookup yields CDR1 MNHEY and CDR2 SVGAGI. This CDR3 has 14 residues.

The chain joins TRBV27 to TRBJ1-2; D is perhaps TRBD1 (6 bases). The CDR3 extends over 15 amino acids. Germline assignment: CDR1 MNHEY and CDR2 SMNVEV (reference sequence). The V gene lost 8 bases and the J gene lost 7 bases, with 23 bases spanning the gap. The CDR3 protein is CASYGFRGALSGYTF. The CDR3 DNA sequence: TGTGCCAGCTACGGGTTCAGGGGAGCACTTAGTGGCTACACCTTC.

V and J are TRBV5-6 and TRBJ2-5; 8 bases are shared with TRBD2. CDR1 and CDR2 from the germline V gene are SGHDT and YYEEEE. With V trimmed by 0 bases and J by 6 bases, 13 bases remained unmatched. The CDR3 length is 17 residues. CDR3 nucleotide sequence: TGTGCCAGCAGCTTGGGACCAGCGGGAGCCGTGGGGAAGACCCAGTACTTC. Translating it yields CASSLGPAGAVGKTQYF.

This chain connects TRBV7-9 to TRBJ2-7; 12 bases fit TRBD2. The germline gives CDR1 SEHNR, CDR2 FQNEAQ (reference sequence). Unmatched junction bases numbered 13, after V lost 5 bases and J lost 5 bases. The CDR3 is 17 residues long. The CDR3 loop is CASSPGALAGGPNEQYF. CDR3 nucleotides: TGTGCCAGCAGCCCTGGGGCCCTAGCGGGAGGGCCCAACGAGCAGTACTTC.